This T cell receptor beta chain stems from a study of blood T cell repertoires in COVID-19. Study-wide background: The United States, Italy and Spain were the sources of the acute and convalescent COVID-19 samples. Sample material is recorded as cDNA or gDNA derived from T cells, B-cell-depleted T cells, or PBMCs.

Original handling: Reference gene primers were amplified, and this amplification served to estimate nucleated cell counts. This table comes from immunoSEQ multiplex PCR, and its TCRdb copy is limited to in-frame clones, with some not included. V and J calls and clone size are copied from that table; D and trimming were computed from the DNA. The data hold tens of thousands of clones, with approximately 74% observed a single time. J gave up 10 bases and V 5 bases, and 6 bases lay outside the gene matches. This CDR3 spans 14 amino acids. Germline V lookup: CDR1 LGHNT, CDR2 FRNRAP. This TCR derives from a man aged 50 or older with COVID-19, enrolled during active disease. The sample taken for sequencing was peripheral blood. The V gene is TRBV12-5, the J gene TRBJ1-6; TRBD1 matches at 9 bases. In DNA, the CDR3 is TGTGCTAGTGGTGAACAGGGGGCATTCTCACCCCTCCACTTT. Its protein product is CASGEQGAFSPLHF.